The following is a TCR beta chain sequence with its context. This clonotype was detected only a few times. What antigen it recognizes has not been identified. Base qualities are not provided; no much larger clone lies one nucleotide away. Donors were 39 systemically healthy Caucasian individuals from Russia aged about 6 to 100 years. Roughly 10 milliliters of peripheral blood were drawn from each donor into EDTA-treated Vacutainer tubes. PBMCs were isolated by Ficoll-Paque density-gradient centrifugation, with at least 6.5 million obtained per sample. Trizol reagent was used to extract total RNA from the PBMCs, yielding at least 5 micrograms per sample. For every donor, flow cytometry on a PBMC aliquot measured the percentage of naive CD45RAhigh/CD27high T cells. The method behind the library was 5' RACE. A second PCR of roughly 7 to 11 cycles was performed with a sample-barcoded 5' primer and a J-beta primer mix. A unique molecular identifier was introduced onto each TCR beta cDNA molecule by a template-switch 5' adaptor carrying 12 random nucleotides. Each sample yielded at least 2.5 million CDR3-containing paired-end reads. All of the RNA was converted into first-strand cDNA using the Mint cDNA synthesis kit, with a TRBC-specific oligonucleotide serving as the primer. All cDNA was treated with uracil-DNA glycosylase and then went through a first 18-cycle PCR with the universal primers M1SS and BC2_uni_R. From the authors' description of their analysis: Each sample was normalized by randomly selecting 1 million high-quality reads, each carrying a distinct molecular identifier. Reads sharing molecular identifiers were discarded rather than binned into consensus sequences. CDR3 identification, clonotype clustering and error correction used MiTCR with a Q25 quality threshold and the strictest error-elimination algorithm. A nonparametric unseen species model using Euler transformation provided a lower-bound estimate of total TCR beta diversity. In-frame beta chains were kept once TCRdb had trimmed the public reads at Q25 with fastp and called clones with MiXCR. Rows with one shared CDR3 protein collapse into an entry with the most common genes and DNA. The V and J calls and clone size are TCRdb's, not the authors'. The sample has approximately 1,700,000 distinct CDR3 sequences on record, more than 35% of them singletons. More than 20% of the sample comes from the top ten.

The data derive from a study of blood T cells in healthy people across ages (dated by TCRdb to 2014 to 2015). Background on the whole study: In model experiments, roughly one uniquely barcoded TCR beta cDNA molecule per two T cells was captured by template switching. To avoid experimental bias, donors of different ages were randomly spread across the sequencing lanes. Using the same blood draw, the study looked at two additional independent replicas of 1 million unique cDNA reads for two donors, one aged 18 to 30 and the other aged 80 or older. The study measured age-related changes in TCR beta repertoire diversity using deep sequencing normalized with unique cDNA molecular identifiers. The donors were divided into four age groups: young (average roughly 15 years), middle-aged (approximately 39), aged (roughly 66) and long-lived (82).

The full study reports these points: Donor CMV infection status was unknown, potentially confounding age-related changes in expanded clonotypes. A strong correlation was found between observed TCR beta diversity and the percentage of naive T cells measured by flow cytometry. Compared with the aged group, the long-lived group had more naive CD4+ T cells, fewer expanded clones and increased TCR diversity, a pattern suggesting age selection. Since profiling was done on bulk unsorted PBMCs, naive and antigen-experienced compartments could not be conclusively compared. Estimates of total diversity based on one million sequenced T cells were considered lower bounds and underestimates. Observed TCR beta diversity per million T cells fell roughly linearly with age, and a significant reduction was already apparent by age roughly 40.

CDR1 and CDR2, per the germline V gene (reference sequence), are DFQATT and SNEGSKA. The CDR3 spans 14 residues, from the cysteine through the phenylalanine. CDR3 DNA is the only sequence kept; it has 42 bases, read in frame from the first base. V has 4 bases trimmed and J has 4 bases trimmed; junction bases matching no gene number 6. Source material: blood. The TCR was taken from a human donor in good health. This chain joins TRBV20-1 to TRBJ2-3, with TRBD2 identical over 9 junction bases. Here the CDR3 is given as CSAIAGAVADTQYF. The DNA sequence is as follows: TGCAGTGCTATAGCGGGGGCCGTCGCAGATACGCAGTATTTT.